The source of this T cell receptor beta chain is a study of CD8+CD57+ T cells in acquired aplastic anemia. In the study overall: Sorted CD4+ and CD8+ cells gave a mean 3.2 ug DNA, range about 0.19 to 27.4 ug.

TCR beta VDJ and CDR3 were profiled, and genomic DNA was the template. TCRdb re-called the reads with MiXCR, one entry per CDR3 protein. The data show 250,000 to 350,000 distinct CDR3 sequences, roughly half seen once. The CDR3 runs 16 residues. CDR1 LNHNV and CDR2 YYDKDF come from the germline V gene (reference sequence). The ends lost 2 bases at V and 3 bases at J; junction bases unmatched: 6. The clonotype originates from a human donor with severe aplastic anemia or a healthy control (not recorded which). The rearrangement uses TRBV15 and TRBJ1-1, with TRBD1 identical over 10 bases. The sequenced sample was sorted CD4+, CD8+, or CD8+CD57+ T cells (not recorded which) from PBMCs. The CDR3 sequence is CATSRTRTGGYTEAFF. CDR3 nucleotides: TGTGCCACCAGCAGAACCCGGACAGGGGGTTACACTGAAGCTTTCTTT.